This record concerns one TCR beta chain sequence. Germline V gene sequence: CDR1 MNHNY, CDR2 SVGAGI (reference sequence). Germline trimming cut 5 bases from V and 1 base from J; bases unmatched to any gene: 2. This CDR3 has 15 amino acids. Clones were read by immunoSEQ multiplex PCR, and TCRdb kept only the in-frame ones, dropping some. The table includes 25,000 to 30,000 clones, 55% to 75% detected once. The data originate from a study of cytotoxic CD8 clonotypes in ibrutinib-treated CLL. Whole-study context: The subjects consisted of eleven to twelve relapsed/refractory and 15 treatment-naive individuals, with 17 to 18 IGHV unmutated. Response was recorded as partial in some 24 patients and complete in 2; at median roughly 70 months, around 14 remained remitted and approximately 12 had progressed.

This material consisted of PBMCs, taken after 24 months of ibrutinib treatment. This TCR was sampled from a human donor with chronic lymphocytic leukemia. The chain couples TRBV6-6 to TRBJ1-1; 12 positions match TRBD1. CDR3: CASSRGQGANTEAFF. The DNA of the CDR3 is TGTGCCAGCAGTCGGGGACAGGGGGCGAACACTGAAGCTTTCTTT.